A selection of T cell receptor beta chains follows, all from one sample in a study of T cell responses to AZD1222 COVID-19 vaccine. TCRdb's table, derived via immunoSEQ multiplex PCR, lists solely in-frame clones and lacks some. This table has about 150,000 clones, about nine tenths appearing once. The sequenced sample was peripheral blood, obtained 28 days after the second AZD1222 dose. All receptors come from an adult who received the AZD1222 COVID-19 vaccine. CDR3s include the opening cysteine and the closing phenylalanine or tryptophan. Fields, in order: CDR3 DNA, CDR3 protein, clone size, D gene, V gene, J gene. D genes are given only for firm matches. A clone size is listed for some rows: how often the clone was seen (once, few, many), or a class if it is expanded.

CDR3nt: TGTGCCAGCTCACCCTCACCGGCGCAGAACTATGGCTACACCTTC; CDR3aa: CASSPSPAQNYGYTF; abundance: NA; d_gene: NA; v_gene: TRBV18; j_gene: TRBJ1-2
CDR3nt: TGTGCCAGCAGTCCCCCCGCGGGATCAATTGGGACCCAGTACTTC; CDR3aa: CASSPPAGSIGTQYF; abundance: NA; d_gene: NA; v_gene: TRBV28; j_gene: TRBJ2-5
CDR3nt: TGTGCCAGCAGCCAAGATGGGGGCGGCAATCAGCCCCAGCATTTT; CDR3aa: CASSQDGGGNQPQHF; abundance: NA; d_gene: NA; v_gene: TRBV4-2; j_gene: TRBJ1-5
CDR3nt: TGTGCCAGCAGCCTAATGGGGTCCTACGAGCAGTACTTC; CDR3aa: CASSLMGSYEQYF; abundance: NA; d_gene: NA; v_gene: TRBV3-1/TRBV3-2; j_gene: TRBJ2-7
CDR3nt: TGTGCCAGCAGCCCCGGACAGGGGCCCTACGAGCAGTACTTC; CDR3aa: CASSPGQGPYEQYF; abundance: NA; d_gene: TRBD1; v_gene: TRBV11-2; j_gene: TRBJ2-7
CDR3nt: TGTGCCATCAGTGAAAAGGGGACAGGACACGGCTACACCTTC; CDR3aa: CAISEKGTGHGYTF; abundance: NA; d_gene: TRBD1; v_gene: TRBV10-3; j_gene: TRBJ1-2
CDR3nt: TGCGCCAGCAGCCTGGGGGACTACTCCTACGAGCAGTACTTC; CDR3aa: CASSLGDYSYEQYF; abundance: NA; d_gene: TRBD2; v_gene: TRBV5-1; j_gene: TRBJ2-7
CDR3nt: TGTGCCAGCAGTTACTCGAACGGCTATGGCTACACCTTC; CDR3aa: CASSYSNGYGYTF; abundance: NA; d_gene: NA; v_gene: TRBV6-2/TRBV6-3; j_gene: TRBJ1-2
CDR3nt: TGTGCCAGCAGCCCCAGGGCGGTTAGCAATCAGCCCCAGCATTTT; CDR3aa: CASSPRAVSNQPQHF; abundance: NA; d_gene: NA; v_gene: TRBV6-5; j_gene: TRBJ1-5
CDR3nt: TGTGCCAGCAGCTTAGTTGAGACAGGCTCTGGAAACACCATATATTTT; CDR3aa: CASSLVETGSGNTIYF; abundance: NA; d_gene: NA; v_gene: TRBV7-8; j_gene: TRBJ1-3
CDR3nt: TGTGCCAGCAGCTTTGAGGAAGATACGCAGTATTTT; CDR3aa: CASSFEEDTQYF; abundance: once; d_gene: NA; v_gene: TRBV11-2; j_gene: TRBJ2-3
CDR3nt: TGTGCCAGCAGCCAAAACAGAGGTTCCTATGGCTACACCTTC; CDR3aa: CASSQNRGSYGYTF; abundance: NA; d_gene: NA; v_gene: TRBV3-1/TRBV3-2; j_gene: TRBJ1-2
CDR3nt: TGTGCCAGCAGCTTAGAAAGCTCCTACAATGAGCAGTTCTTC; CDR3aa: CASSLESSYNEQFF; abundance: NA; d_gene: NA; v_gene: TRBV11-2; j_gene: TRBJ2-1
CDR3nt: TGTGCCAGCAGTACCAATGAGCAGTTCTTC; CDR3aa: CASSTNEQFF; abundance: NA; d_gene: NA; v_gene: TRBV2; j_gene: TRBJ2-1
CDR3nt: TGCAGCGTTACAGGGAGAACCGGGGAGCTGTTTTTT; CDR3aa: CSVTGRTGELFF; abundance: once; d_gene: NA; v_gene: TRBV29-1; j_gene: TRBJ2-2
CDR3nt: TGTGCCAGCAGTGAATGGGGGGCCGAAAACTATGGCTACACCTTC; CDR3aa: CASSEWGAENYGYTF; abundance: NA; d_gene: NA; v_gene: TRBV6-1; j_gene: TRBJ1-2
CDR3nt: TGTGCCAGCAGTTACAAAGGATACACTGAAGCTTTCTTT; CDR3aa: CASSYKGYTEAFF; abundance: NA; d_gene: NA; v_gene: TRBV6-2/TRBV6-3; j_gene: TRBJ1-1
CDR3nt: TGTGCCACCAGCTACCGGACAGGGGGGTACGAGCAGTACTTC; CDR3aa: CATSYRTGGYEQYF; abundance: NA; d_gene: TRBD1; v_gene: TRBV15; j_gene: TRBJ2-7
CDR3nt: TGCGCCAGCAGGCCTACCGGGACAGGGGGCGAGGGCTCCTACAATGAGCAGTTCTTC; CDR3aa: CASRPTGTGGEGSYNEQFF; abundance: NA; d_gene: TRBD1; v_gene: TRBV5-1; j_gene: TRBJ2-1
CDR3nt: TGTGCCAGCTCACCACCTGGACAGATTGGCTACACTGAAGCTTTCTTT; CDR3aa: CASSPPGQIGYTEAFF; abundance: NA; d_gene: NA; v_gene: TRBV18; j_gene: TRBJ1-1
CDR3nt: TGTGCCTGCCGAGACGCAGGGGCTGGTGCGTTGGAGCAGTACTTC; CDR3aa: CACRDAGAGALEQYF; abundance: NA; d_gene: NA; v_gene: TRBV28; j_gene: TRBJ2-5
CDR3nt: TGTGCCACATCCACCGCCAAAAACATTCAGTACTTC; CDR3aa: CATSTAKNIQYF; abundance: NA; d_gene: NA; v_gene: TRBV15; j_gene: TRBJ2-4
CDR3nt: TGCGCCAGCAGCCAAACTGACAGGGTCTCTAGCTATGGCTACACCTTC; CDR3aa: CASSQTDRVSSYGYTF; abundance: NA; d_gene: TRBD1; v_gene: TRBV4-3; j_gene: TRBJ1-2
CDR3nt: TGTGCCAGCAGTGAATTGGCCGACTGGGGAAACACCATATATTTT; CDR3aa: CASSELADWGNTIYF; abundance: NA; d_gene: NA; v_gene: TRBV6-1; j_gene: TRBJ1-3
CDR3nt: TGTGCCAGCAGCGCGGGACAGTTCCAAGAGACCCAGTACTTC; CDR3aa: CASSAGQFQETQYF; abundance: NA; d_gene: TRBD1; v_gene: TRBV9; j_gene: TRBJ2-5